This T cell receptor beta chain appears in the sequencing data of a study of response to subunit inactivated influenza vaccine. Findings of the study overall: Few new T cells, the authors suggested, are recruited by each seasonal influenza vaccination.

This clonotype was seen ten or more times. Its antigen is not known. An end of the junction differs from the germline gene, which may be a read error. The CDR3 runs to 14 residues. Germline CDR1 reads SGHTA; CDR2 reads FQGNSA. Each CDR3 protein gets one entry after TCRdb re-called the RT-PCR reads with MiXCR. This sample has some 480,000 distinct CDR3 sequences, with approximately 11% found just once. Sequences were derived from PBMCs from blood, sampled around seven weeks after vaccination. This clonotype was obtained from a man aged 45-65 years who received an inactivated influenza vaccine. This rearrangement joins TRBV7-2 to TRBJ2-2; 10 bases align to TRBD2. Here the CDR3 DNA reads TGTGCCAGCAGCCTAGCGGGAGTGTCCGGGGAGCTGTTTTTT. This gives the protein CASSLAGVSGELFF.